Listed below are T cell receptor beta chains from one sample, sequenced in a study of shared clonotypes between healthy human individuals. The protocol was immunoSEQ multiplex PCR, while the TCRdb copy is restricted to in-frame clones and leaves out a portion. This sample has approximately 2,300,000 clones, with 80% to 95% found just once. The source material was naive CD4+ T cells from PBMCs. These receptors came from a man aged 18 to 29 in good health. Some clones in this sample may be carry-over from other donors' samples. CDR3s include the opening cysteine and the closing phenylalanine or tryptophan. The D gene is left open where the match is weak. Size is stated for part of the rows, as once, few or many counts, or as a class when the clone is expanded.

CDR3: CASSPSAGNTDTQYF; DNA: TGTGCCAGCTCACCTTCGGCCGGGAACACAGATACGCAGTATTTT; J: TRBJ2-3; size: .; V: TRBV18; D: .
CDR3: CASSVGVPYNEQFF; DNA: TGTGCCAGCAGCGTAGGTGTGCCATACAATGAGCAGTTCTTC; J: TRBJ2-1; size: once; V: TRBV9; D: .
CDR3: CATKGGQAGGGHEQYF; DNA: TGTGCCACCAAGGGTGGGCAAGCGGGAGGGGGCCACGAGCAGTACTTC; J: TRBJ2-7; size: .; V: TRBV10-3; D: TRBD2
CDR3: CATSSAFGTSGMLGTQYF; DNA: TGTGCCACCAGCAGTGCCTTTGGGACTAGCGGGATGTTAGGTACGCAGTATTTT; J: TRBJ2-3; size: .; V: TRBV15; D: TRBD2
CDR3: CASSPKPSNVLTF; DNA: TGTGCCAGCAGCCCGAAGCCGTCCAACGTCCTGACTTTC; J: TRBJ2-6; size: .; V: TRBV11-3; D: .
CDR3: CASSPQPGDGYTF; DNA: TGTGCCAGCAGCCCACAGCCCGGTGACGGCTACACCTTC; J: TRBJ1-2; size: .; V: TRBV16; D: .
CDR3: CASSWGLAGVRRGEADTQYF; DNA: TGTGCCAGCAGCTGGGGCCTAGCGGGAGTGAGGAGGGGTGAGGCGGATACGCAGTATTTT; J: TRBJ2-3; size: .; V: TRBV28; D: TRBD2
CDR3: CATSRFSGTGNQPQHF; DNA: TGTGCCACCAGCAGATTTTCAGGGACAGGGAACCAGCCCCAGCATTTT; J: TRBJ1-5; size: .; V: TRBV15; D: TRBD1
CDR3: CASSRGGSYNEQFF; DNA: TGTGCCAGCTCACGGGGAGGTTCCTACAATGAGCAGTTCTTC; J: TRBJ2-1; size: .; V: TRBV18; D: .
CDR3: CSAVNLEEQFF; DNA: TGCAGTGCCGTCAACCTAGAAGAGCAGTTCTTC; J: TRBJ2-1; size: .; V: TRBV20-1; D: .
CDR3: CASSPGQLANYGYTF; DNA: TGTGCCAGCAGCCCGGGACAGCTTGCTAACTATGGCTACACCTTC; J: TRBJ1-2; size: few; V: TRBV5-4; D: TRBD1
CDR3: CASSLGGTGIYEQYF; DNA: TGCGCCAGCAGCTTGGGAGGGACAGGGATTTACGAGCAGTACTTC; J: TRBJ2-7; size: .; V: TRBV5-1; D: TRBD1
CDR3: CASSPSDGPMNTEAFF; DNA: TGTGCCAGCTCACCCTCGGACGGGCCCATGAACACTGAAGCTTTCTTT; J: TRBJ1-1; size: once; V: TRBV18; D: .
CDR3: CASSTRTGGSGYTF; DNA: TGTGCCAGCAGTACGAGGACAGGGGGCTCTGGCTACACCTTC; J: TRBJ1-2; size: .; V: TRBV6-5; D: TRBD1
CDR3: CASSPIRLAGGSEQYF; DNA: TGTGCCAGCTCTCCCATCAGACTAGCGGGAGGGAGCGAGCAGTACTTC; J: TRBJ2-7; size: .; V: TRBV18; D: TRBD2
CDR3: CASSLPGNQETQYF; DNA: TGTGCCAGCAGCTTACCGGGAAACCAAGAGACCCAGTACTTC; J: TRBJ2-5; size: .; V: TRBV7-6; D: .
CDR3: CASSLSGQETQYF; DNA: TGTGCCAGCAGTTTATCAGGACAAGAGACCCAGTACTTC; J: TRBJ2-5; size: .; V: TRBV27; D: .
CDR3: CASSGYASFNTGELFF; DNA: TGTGCCAGCAGCGGATACGCTAGCTTCAACACCGGGGAGCTGTTTTTT; J: TRBJ2-2; size: .; V: TRBV7-2; D: .
CDR3: CASSLGQGKYF; DNA: TGTGCCAGCAGTTTAGGACAGGGGAAGTACTTC; J: TRBJ2-7; size: .; V: TRBV28; D: TRBD1
CDR3: CAWSIRGQNQPQHF; DNA: TGTGCCTGGAGTATCAGGGGGCAAAATCAGCCCCAGCATTTT; J: TRBJ1-5; size: .; V: TRBV30; D: TRBD1
CDR3: CASSLGLAGADTQYF; DNA: TGTGCCAGCAGCCTTGGACTAGCGGGAGCAGATACGCAGTATTTT; J: TRBJ2-3; size: .; V: TRBV2; D: TRBD2
CDR3: CAWSVTGLLGGPQHF; DNA: TGTGCCTGGAGTGTGACGGGACTGCTCGGAGGGCCCCAGCATTTT; J: TRBJ1-5; size: .; V: TRBV30; D: .
CDR3: CASSPRAGSETQYF; DNA: TGTGCCAGCAGCCCTAGGGCCGGGTCAGAGACCCAGTACTTC; J: TRBJ2-5; size: .; V: TRBV7-8; D: .
CDR3: CASSPGGAKNIQYF; DNA: TGCGCCAGCAGCCCCGGGGGAGCCAAAAACATTCAGTACTTC; J: TRBJ2-4; size: .; V: TRBV5-1; D: .
CDR3: CASSDTRRAVEKLFF; DNA: TGTGCCAGCAGTGACACCAGGAGAGCTGTTGAAAAACTGTTTTTT; J: TRBJ1-4; size: .; V: TRBV25-1; D: .
CDR3: CASRRGTGGETQYF; DNA: TGTGCCAGCAGACGGGGTACAGGGGGAGAGACCCAGTACTTC; J: TRBJ2-5; size: .; V: TRBV28; D: TRBD1
CDR3: CASHEQGRVYEQYF; DNA: TGTGCCAGCCACGAACAGGGGAGGGTCTACGAGCAGTACTTC; J: TRBJ2-7; size: .; V: TRBV28; D: .
CDR3: CASSATGVGGNTIYF; DNA: TGTGCCAGCAGTGCTACAGGGGTGGGGGGAAACACCATATATTTT; J: TRBJ1-3; size: once; V: TRBV27; D: TRBD1
CDR3: CASSEALTDNQPQHF; DNA: TGTGCCAGCAGTGAAGCGCTGACAGACAATCAGCCCCAGCATTTT; J: TRBJ1-5; size: .; V: TRBV6-1; D: .
CDR3: CASSRSTSEETQYF; DNA: TGTGCCAGCTCACGTTCGACTAGCGAGGAGACCCAGTACTTC; J: TRBJ2-5; size: .; V: TRBV18; D: TRBD2
CDR3: CASSVGTLQNQPQHF; DNA: TGTGCCAGCAGTGTCGGGACACTACAGAATCAGCCCCAGCATTTT; J: TRBJ1-5; size: .; V: TRBV6-1; D: .
CDR3: CSVVAANQETQYF; DNA: TGCAGCGTTGTCGCAGCTAACCAAGAGACCCAGTACTTC; J: TRBJ2-5; size: .; V: TRBV29-1; D: .
CDR3: CASSLIWGGNTIYF; DNA: TGTGCCAGCAGCTTAATATGGGGTGGAAACACCATATATTTT; J: TRBJ1-3; size: .; V: TRBV7-2; D: .
CDR3: CASSVALAEAYEQFF; DNA: TGTGCCAGCAGCGTAGCACTAGCGGAGGCCTATGAGCAGTTCTTC; J: TRBJ2-1; size: .; V: TRBV9; D: TRBD2
CDR3: CASSQGLAESTDTQYF; DNA: TGTGCCAGCTCCCAAGGACTAGCGGAGAGCACAGATACGCAGTATTTT; J: TRBJ2-3; size: .; V: TRBV18; D: TRBD2
CDR3: CASSLGLVAGEETQYF; DNA: TGTGCCAGCAGCTTAGGGCTGGTAGCGGGAGAAGAGACCCAGTACTTC; J: TRBJ2-5; size: once; V: TRBV7-8; D: TRBD2
CDR3: CASSVGAGGEAFF; DNA: TGTGCCAGCAGCGTAGGTGCGGGGGGGGAAGCTTTCTTT; J: TRBJ1-1; size: few; V: TRBV9; D: .
CDR3: CASSFAGATTNYGYTF; DNA: TGTGCCAGCAGTTTCGCAGGGGCCACTACTAACTATGGCTACACCTTC; J: TRBJ1-2; size: .; V: TRBV28; D: .
CDR3: CASSVDLQGAGYTF; DNA: TGTGCCAGCAGCGTAGATCTACAGGGTGCTGGCTACACCTTC; J: TRBJ1-2; size: .; V: TRBV9; D: .
CDR3: CASSPGDRSTEAFF; DNA: TGTGCCAGCAGCCCTGGGGACAGGAGCACTGAAGCTTTCTTT; J: TRBJ1-1; size: .; V: TRBV28; D: TRBD1
CDR3: CASSPSSGPYNEQFF; DNA: TGTGCCAGCAGTCCGTCTAGCGGGCCCTACAATGAGCAGTTCTTC; J: TRBJ2-1; size: .; V: TRBV2; D: TRBD2
CDR3: CASSLTSITGELFF; DNA: TGTGCCAGCAGCTTAACGTCGATCACCGGGGAGCTGTTTTTT; J: TRBJ2-2; size: .; V: TRBV7-3; D: .
CDR3: CASSLLVQETQYF; DNA: TGTGCCAGCAGTCTACTGGTTCAAGAGACCCAGTACTTC; J: TRBJ2-5; size: .; V: TRBV28; D: .
CDR3: CAWTGDSYNEQFF; DNA: TGTGCCTGGACGGGGGACTCCTACAATGAGCAGTTCTTC; J: TRBJ2-1; size: .; V: TRBV30; D: .
CDR3: CASTSLGAEQYF; DNA: TGTGCCAGCACCTCATTGGGTGCCGAGCAGTACTTC; J: TRBJ2-7; size: once; V: TRBV7-2; D: .
CDR3: CASSEGGDSYEQYF; DNA: TGCGCCAGCAGTGAGGGGGGGGACTCCTACGAGCAGTACTTC; J: TRBJ2-7; size: .; V: TRBV10-1; D: TRBD2
CDR3: CASSYSNRDYEQYF; DNA: TGTGCCAGCAGTTACTCGAACAGGGACTACGAGCAGTACTTC; J: TRBJ2-7; size: .; V: TRBV6-5; D: .
CDR3: CASSVRGRETQYF; DNA: TGTGCCAGCAGTGTCAGGGGGCGGGAGACCCAGTACTTC; J: TRBJ2-5; size: .; V: TRBV27; D: TRBD1
CDR3: CASSLNLAGGGDTQYF; DNA: TGTGCCAGCAGCTTGAACCTAGCGGGAGGGGGGGATACGCAGTATTTT; J: TRBJ2-3; size: once; V: TRBV5-4; D: TRBD2
CDR3: CASSLVAGSLPLEQYF; DNA: TGTGCCAGCAGCTTAGTTGCCGGGAGCCTCCCCCTCGAGCAGTACTTC; J: TRBJ2-7; size: .; V: TRBV7-6; D: .
CDR3: CASSYLTSGNTGELFF; DNA: TGTGCCAGCAGTTACCTGACTAGCGGAAACACCGGGGAGCTGTTTTTT; J: TRBJ2-2; size: .; V: TRBV6-5; D: TRBD2
CDR3: CASSPQLAEMGETQYF; DNA: TGTGCCAGCTCACCCCAACTAGCGGAGATGGGGGAGACCCAGTACTTC; J: TRBJ2-5; size: .; V: TRBV18; D: TRBD2
CDR3: CSVGASYEQYF; DNA: TGCAGCGTTGGAGCCTCCTACGAGCAGTACTTC; J: TRBJ2-7; size: once; V: TRBV29-1; D: .
CDR3: CSVSEQFF; DNA: TGCAGTGTGAGTGAGCAGTTCTTC; J: TRBJ2-1; size: .; V: TRBV20-1; D: .
CDR3: CASTWERGTEAFF; DNA: TGTGCCAGCACGTGGGAACGGGGCACTGAAGCTTTCTTT; J: TRBJ1-1; size: .; V: TRBV6-1; D: .
CDR3: CASSPEGGGNQPQHF; DNA: TGTGCCAGCAGCCCCGAAGGGGGTGGTAATCAGCCCCAGCATTTT; J: TRBJ1-5; size: .; V: TRBV28; D: .
CDR3: CASSYRTGGNEQYF; DNA: TGTGCCAGCAGTTACCGGACAGGGGGCAACGAGCAGTACTTC; J: TRBJ2-7; size: .; V: TRBV6-5; D: TRBD1
CDR3: CASSLPLAGGPYEQYF; DNA: TGTGCCAGCAGCTTGCCCTTAGCGGGAGGGCCCTACGAGCAGTACTTC; J: TRBJ2-7; size: .; V: TRBV5-4; D: TRBD2
CDR3: CASSWDSQETQYF; DNA: TGTGCCAGCAGTTGGGACAGTCAGGAGACCCAGTACTTC; J: TRBJ2-5; size: .; V: TRBV7-3; D: TRBD1
CDR3: CASSPSGGSHEQYF; DNA: TGTGCCAGCAGCCCCAGTGGCGGGAGTCACGAGCAGTACTTC; J: TRBJ2-7; size: .; V: TRBV7-9; D: TRBD2